These 13 T cell receptor beta chains originate from one sample sequenced in a study of blood T cell repertoires in COVID-19. Generated by immunoSEQ multiplex PCR, the TCRdb table keeps only in-frame clones and is missing some. The table lists fewer than 300,000 clones, less than 85% of them singletons, with roughly 3.1% in the top ten. Material: peripheral blood. These receptors all come from a woman younger than 30 with acute or convalescent COVID-19.

The chain links TRBV6-6 to TRBJ2-2, with TRBD2 as a possible D gene (6 bases). The CDR3 covers 16 residues. V lost 4 bases, J lost 7 bases, and 19 bases lay in between. Germline V lookup: CDR1 MNHNY, CDR2 SVGAGI (reference sequence). The CDR3 protein is CASSFPPSSVSGELFF. DNA of the CDR3: TGTGCCAGCAGTTTTCCCCCATCTAGCGTCAGCGGGGAGCTGTTTTTT.

The V call is TRBV11-2, the J call TRBJ2-3; the D gene is possibly TRBD2 (6 bases). V shed 5 bases and J shed 1 base, with 13 bases lying between them. The CDR3 length is 15 residues. Germline-derived CDR1 and CDR2 are SGHAT and FQNNGV. The DNA of the CDR3 is TGTGCCAGCAGCCCCGGGGGTTCGCGCACAGATACGCAGTATTTT. Its protein product is CASSPGGSRTDTQYF.

J is TRBJ2-1 and V is TRBV9; TRBD2 aligns across 13 bases. The germline V gene has CDR1 SGDLS and CDR2 YYNGEE. The V and J ends lost 3 bases and 5 bases, in that order; junction bases with no gene match: 8. CDR3 length: 17 residues. CDR3 coding DNA: TGTGCCAGCAGCGATCGGACTAGCGGGAGTGTTAACAATGAGCAGTTCTTC. Protein: CASSDRTSGSVNNEQFF.

The chain joins TRBV19 to TRBJ2-1; 9 nucleotides agree with TRBD2. Losses at the gene ends were 3 bases for V and 5 bases for J; bases not matched to a gene: 8. The CDR3 runs to 16 residues. Per germline, CDR1 LNHDA and CDR2 SQIVND (reference sequence). CDR3 DNA sequence: TGTGCCAGTAGTATCTTCTACCTAGCGGGGCACAATGAGCAGTTCTTC. It is translated as CASSIFYLAGHNEQFF.

The chain carries TRBV4-3 and TRBJ1-2; no clear D gene. The CDR3 is 15 residues long. V was clipped by 0 bases and J by 5 bases, with 13 bases between them. Germline V lookup: CDR1 LGHNA, CDR2 YSLEER. Written as DNA, the CDR3 is TGCGCCAGCAGCCAAGATGGGCAGGTTGGGTATGGCTACACCTTC. Translated, it gives CASSQDGQVGYGYTF.

This sequence joins TRBV6-2 or TRBV6-3 and TRBJ2-7; 9 bases are shared with TRBD1. This CDR3 region has 14 residues. Trimming cost V 2 bases and J 8 bases; bases outside gene matches: 7. The germline gives CDR1 MNHEY, CDR2 SVGEGT. CDR3 coding DNA: TGTGCCAGCAGTTACGGTATAACAGGGGGCCAGCAGTACTTC. This translates into CASSYGITGGQQYF.

The chain employs TRBV15 and TRBJ1-3, with D perhaps TRBD1 (5 bases). The CDR3 contains 12 residues. V was clipped by 0 bases and J by 11 bases, with 8 bases between them. Germline V gene sequence: CDR1 LNHNV, CDR2 YYDKDF (reference sequence). The CDR3 here is CATSRDGRAIYF. The CDR3 nucleotides read TGTGCCACCAGCAGAGATGGCAGGGCCATATATTTT.

The chain combines TRBV27 with TRBJ2-2; 11 positions agree with TRBD2. The CDR3 has 16 residues. Germline values: CDR1 MNHEY, CDR2 SMNVEV (reference sequence). The V gene end was trimmed by 3 bases and the J gene end by 6 bases; junction bases not matched to a gene: 6. The DNA of the CDR3 is TGTGCCAGCAGTTTTTCGCTAGCGGGAGGTCCCGGGGAGCTGTTTTTT. Protein: CASSFSLAGGPGELFF.

This sequence joins TRBV20-1 and TRBJ2-1, with D possibly matching TRBD1 (7 bases). Germline-derived CDR1 and CDR2 are DFQATT and SNEGSKA (reference sequence). The CDR3 contains 14 residues. Deletions cut 3 bases from V and 9 bases from J, with 18 bases between. The CDR3 here is CSASSQGGYGEQFF. The CDR3 coding sequence is TGCAGTGCTAGTTCCCAGGGGGGTTACGGTGAGCAGTTCTTC.

This clone was picked up a small number of times. The chain links TRBV7-2 to TRBJ1-1; maybe TRBD1 (5 bases). The CDR3 loop spans 13 amino acids. Trimming cost V 5 bases and J 1 base, with 8 bases left between them. The germline V gene has CDR1 SGHTA and CDR2 FQGNSA. Written as DNA, the CDR3 is TGTGCCAGCAGCACCCAGGGGAACACTGAAGCTTTCTTT. Translating it yields CASSTQGNTEAFF.

The rearrangement joins TRBV6-5 to TRBJ1-6; 8 positions match TRBD1. V shed 0 bases and J 6 bases; nucleotides not matched to a gene: 4. In germline, CDR1 is MNHEY, CDR2 SVGAGI. The CDR3 has 16 residues. The CDR3, as DNA: TGTGCCAGCAGTTACTCGGGGACAGGAGCTAATTCACCCCTCCACTTT. This translates into CASSYSGTGANSPLHF.

This clone was seen once. V is TRBV5-5 and J is TRBJ1-2; 8 bases agree with TRBD1. Germline CDR1 reads SGHKS; CDR2 reads YYEKEE (reference sequence). The CDR3 has 14 amino acids. Trimming at V came to 0 bases and at J to 4 bases, leaving 2 bases not matched to a gene. CDR3 sequence (DNA): TGTGCCAGCAGCTTGGACAGGGGGTCCTATGGCTACACCTTC. This codes for CASSLDRGSYGYTF.

This clone was picked up a small number of times. In DNA form, the CDR3 reads TGTGCCTTGCAATGGGGGGTTGAAGCTTTCTTT. It is translated as CALQWGVEAFF. The genes are TRBV30 and TRBJ1-1; a possible D gene is TRBD1 (5 bases). Trimming removed 7 bases at V and 7 bases at J, with 13 bases between. The germline V gene encodes CDR1 GTSNPN and CDR2 SVGIG (reference sequence). The CDR3 runs 11 residues.